These 15 T cell receptor beta chains were all obtained from the same sample, sequenced in a study of read filtering for tumor transcriptome and immune sequencing (dated by TCRdb to the early 2020s). Sequencing was carried out with an Illumina HiSeq 4000. TCR libraries were constructed from 300 to 400 ng RNA using the Immunoverse kit, and molecular barcoded adaptors covering alpha/delta and beta/gamma chains were employed. TCRdb's own reprocessing of the public reads used fastp at Q25 and MiXCR and kept productive beta chains. A single entry per CDR3 protein holds the most common genes and DNA from its merged rows. This sample has approximately 41,000 distinct CDR3 sequences in its table, and around 15% of those were observed once. The top ten hold approximately 30% of the sample. The sample consisted of a population of CD138-negative cells sorted from bone marrow. Interpreted using the paper, the cell subset or site label stands for: bone marrow mononuclear cells depleted of CD138+ plasma/myeloma cells by negative magnetic selection. Receptors were obtained from a donor over 35 with multiple myeloma.

About this clonotype itself: Its ends do not fully match the called genes, so a read error is possible. The chain carries TRBV28 and TRBJ2-7; D remains unclear. CDR1 is MDHEN, CDR2 SYDVKM, per germline. The CDR3 is 11 amino acids. The chain's CDR3 is CASGLSYEQYF. CDR3 in DNA: TGTGCCAGCGGTTTGAGCTACGAGCAGTACTTC.

There are many counts of this clonotype. The chain uses TRBV4-3 and TRBJ2-5, with TRBD1 matching 7 bases. The CDR3 runs to 14 residues. Germline V gene data show CDR1 as LGHNA and CDR2 as YSLEER. V was clipped by 0 bases and J by 5 bases; unmatched bases: 3. The CDR3 region has the DNA TGCGCCAGCAGCCAAGAACAGGGGAGCGAGACCCAGTACTTC. Translated: CASSQEQGSETQYF.

This clonotype has a count of ten or more. This chain connects TRBV20-1 to TRBJ1-1, with D unclear. CDR1 is DFQATT, CDR2 SNEGSKA, per germline (reference sequence). This CDR3 is 14 amino acids long. V gave up 6 bases and J gave up 1 base, with 15 bases separating them. The CDR3 DNA follows: TGCAGTGCGCTGTCCTTTGTGGCGAACACTGAAGCTTTCTTT. It specifies CSALSFVANTEAFF.

This clonotype was observed at least ten times. The chain employs TRBV10-1 and TRBJ2-3; perhaps TRBD1 as D (5 bases). The CDR3 has 15 residues. V was trimmed by 3 bases and J by 2 bases, leaving 12 bases between them. Germline V lookup: CDR1 WNHNN, CDR2 SYGVQD (reference sequence). The CDR3 is CASSEGVVATDTQYF. In nucleotides, the CDR3 is TGCGCCAGCAGTGAAGGGGTGGTCGCCACAGATACGCAGTATTTT.

In this sample, this clonotype turned up many times. This chain uses TRBV24-1 with TRBJ2-1, with D unresolved. This CDR3 contains 14 residues. Trimming shortened V by 5 bases and J by 0 bases, and 7 bases separated the two germline ends. Germline V CDR1 and CDR2: KGHDR, SFDVKD. For the CDR3, the DNA is TGTGCCACCAGTGGTCCGCTCTCCTACAATGAGCAGTTCTTC. Protein: CATSGPLSYNEQFF.

In this sample, this clonotype turned up many times. The CDR3 protein is CASSAWDDTEAFF. The CDR3 DNA sequence: TGTGCCAGCAGCGCCTGGGACGACACTGAAGCTTTCTTT. The chain uses TRBV9 and TRBJ1-1, with a possible D match to TRBD1 (5 bases). CDR3 length: 13 amino acids. Germline lookup yields CDR1 SGDLS and CDR2 YYNGEE. Trimming shortened V by 3 bases and J by 3 bases, and 9 bases separated the two germline ends.

This clonotype was counted between two and nine times. J is TRBJ1-1 and V is TRBV20-1; D perhaps matches TRBD1 (5 bases). With 5 bases removed from V and 5 bases from J, the gap between germline ends came to 18 bases. This CDR3 contains 14 residues. Germline CDR1 DFQATT, CDR2 SNEGSKA (reference sequence). Written as DNA, the CDR3 is TGCAGTGCTGCACTGGGACGGGAGGGGACTGAAGCTTTCTTT. Its protein is CSAALGREGTEAFF.

Remarks on this clonotype: One junction end does not reproduce the germline sequence, and a read error may be involved. V and J are TRBV6-2 or TRBV6-3 and TRBJ2-1; the match to TRBD2 covers 10 bases. The germline V gene encodes CDR1 MNHEY and CDR2 SVGEGT. This CDR3 region has 14 residues. The CDR3 is CASSPRLAGYEPFF. The CDR3 bases are TGTGCCAGCAGCCCGAGACTAGCGGGTTATGAGCCGTTCTTC.

This clonotype was seen many times. The chain joins TRBV28 to TRBJ2-1, with D maybe TRBD1 (6 bases). The V end lost 8 bases, the J end lost 3 bases, and 14 bases lay between the germline ends. The CDR3 extends over 14 amino acids. The germline V gene has CDR1 MDHEN and CDR2 SYDVKM. The CDR3 here is CASSTTGIYNEQFF. The CDR3 DNA follows: TGTGCCAGCTCAACCACAGGGATCTACAATGAGCAGTTCTTC.

This clonotype showed up just once. This sequence joins TRBV6-2 or TRBV6-3 and TRBJ2-7, with D uncertain. CDR1 and CDR2 (germline): MNHEY, SVGEGT. This CDR3 is built from 13 residues. Between the trimmed V and J ends, which lost 2 bases and 4 bases, there was a span of 9 bases. The CDR3 DNA follows: TGTGCCAGCAGTTACGGTGACGCTTACGAGCAGTACTTC. This sequence encodes CASSYGDAYEQYF.

This clonotype was seen many times. The chain uses TRBV5-8 and TRBJ2-3; 12 bases are shared with TRBD2. CDR1 SGHTS and CDR2 YDEGEE come from the germline V gene. Losses at the gene ends were 6 bases for V and 6 bases for J; bases not matched to a gene: 8. This CDR3 is 15 amino acids long. CDR3 protein: CASNSGLAGPDTQYF. As DNA, the CDR3 is TGTGCCAGCAACTCCGGACTAGCGGGGCCGGATACGCAGTATTTT.

This clonotype was picked up many times. This chain joins TRBV28 and TRBJ1-3, with a possible D match to TRBD1 (5 bases). The V end lost 4 bases, the J end lost 4 bases, and 20 bases lay between the germline ends. This CDR3 is 17 amino acids long. Germline CDR1 MDHEN, CDR2 SYDVKM. The CDR3 sequence is CASSSDSDLSGGNTIYF. Here the CDR3 DNA reads TGTGCCAGCAGTTCCGACAGCGATCTTTCGGGAGGAAACACCATATATTTT.

This clonotype was counted at least ten times. V gene TRBV20-1 combines with J gene TRBJ2-5; tentative D call: TRBD2 (5 bases). This CDR3 is 12 amino acids long. V gave up 5 bases and J gave up 1 base, with 8 bases separating them. Germline V lookup: CDR1 DFQATT, CDR2 SNEGSKA (reference sequence). CDR3 in DNA: TGCAGTGCTCCTCGGGGCCAAGAGACCCAGTACTTC. This encodes CSAPRGQETQYF.

The rearrangement links TRBV7-2 to TRBJ2-7; 9 bases map to TRBD2. Germline lookup yields CDR1 SGHTA and CDR2 FQGNSA. The CDR3 has 14 amino acids. Trimming cost V 5 bases and J 4 bases; bases outside gene matches: 6. CDR3 loop: CASSPRLAAYEQYF. The CDR3 region has the DNA TGTGCCAGCAGCCCCAGACTAGCGGCATACGAGCAGTACTTC.

The table lists this clonotype with many counts. The CDR3 nucleotides are TGCGCCAGCAGCTTGGGGGGAAGCATGAACACTGAAGCTTTCTTT. Translation: CASSLGGSMNTEAFF. This chain connects TRBV5-1 to TRBJ1-1; D is uncertain. Germline V gene lookup returns CDR1 SGHRS and CDR2 YFSETQ. With 0 bases removed from V and 0 bases from J, the gap between germline ends came to 9 bases. This CDR3 has 15 residues.